This TCR beta chain was obtained from a study of blood T cell repertoires in COVID-19 (dated by TCRdb to 2019 to 2021). The study in broad terms: Collaborator samples came from the United States, Italy and Spain and covered acute and convalescent phases of COVID-19. The prospective study material was composed of cDNA or gDNA derived from T cells, B-cell-depleted T cells, or PBMCs. Deeply sampled blood TCRbeta repertoires from subjects exposed to, actively infected with, or recovered from COVID-19 were included in the dataset. The repertoires were made available in a free public database intended to serve as a resource for research on the immune response to SARS-CoV-2. Samples were obtained from the ongoing ImmuneRACE study (first 160 participants) and from approximately 1,200 subjects provided by 6 global collaborators. Sample metadata almost always included a de-identified subject ID, COVID-19 status, age in years and sex. HLA class I and class II types, where available, came from metadata supplied by the sample provider rather than from assay-based typing. The investigation overall reported the following: Clinical and demographic metadata were provided uncurated, with the amount varying by source and participant.

TCRbeta CDR3 regions were amplified from genomic DNA using the immunoSEQ Assay, a bias-controlled multiplex PCR. Concerning the study's data processing: Nucleated cell counts per sample were estimated from amplification of reference gene primers within the assay. Sequence reads were collapsed and filtered to measure the absolute abundance of every unique TCRbeta CDR3 rearrangement. For each sample, productive Simpson clonality was calculated as the square root of Simpson's diversity index across productive rearrangements. Held by TCRdb, this immuneACCESS table contains in-frame sequences only and omits some clones. Under half of the omission traces to an unresolved V gene where checked; the cause of the rest is unknown. V and J calls and clone size are given by that table; D and trimming were obtained from the DNA. The sample table records hundreds of thousands of clones; approximately 90% of these occur just once. Around 1.4% of the sample is in the top ten clones.

A note on this clone: Its antigen has not been determined. Base qualities are not recorded, but no much larger clone differs from it by a single base.

Collaborating institutions collected whole blood in K2EDTA tubes following their own protocols. For TCRbeta analysis, collaborator samples were shipped as frozen whole blood, as isolated PBMCs, or as DNA extracted from either sample type. The source material was peripheral blood. The source is a young woman with active or convalescent COVID-19.

CDR3 sequence: CASSSGVGAGSTDTQYF. The nucleotide sequence is TGCGCCAGCAGCTCCGGCGTCGGAGCGGGAAGCACAGATACGCAGTATTTT. Rearrangement joined TRBV5-1 to TRBJ2-3, and 7 junction bases match TRBD2. From the cysteine through the phenylalanine, the CDR3 covers 17 amino acids. Of the read, only the CDR3 DNA is kept; its 51 bases are in frame from base 1. The germline V gene encodes CDR1 SGHRS and CDR2 YFSETQ. Germline trimming: 3 bases from V, 0 bases from J; junction bases outside gene matches: 10.